This T cell receptor beta chain was observed in a study of molecular identifiers for immune sequencing clone quantification. Study results and caveats: Spiked Jurkat TCR RNA equivalent to one cell was reportedly detectable in some 960,000 naive cells. Identical TCR molecules sharing a barcode could underestimate highly expanded clone sizes.

This clonotype was counted at least ten times. What it binds is not known. TCRdb processed the PCR reads anew with MiXCR; each CDR3 protein has one entry. This sample carries fewer than 70,000 distinct CDR3 sequences, 18% of them seen once, and the ten largest clones take about 1.5%. This CDR3 spans 14 amino acids. V lost 4 bases and J lost 6, with 16 bases in between. Per germline, CDR1 LGHDT and CDR2 YNNKEL (reference sequence). Sequenced input: naive CD8+ T cells from blood, with Jurkat cell RNA spiked in. This sample's subset: FACS-sorted CD8+CD4-CCR7+CD45RA+ naive T cells. The rearrangement joins TRBV3-1 to TRBJ2-7; D ambiguous. This TCR was recovered from a human donor in good health. Some libraries in this study had Jurkat cell RNA spiked in. The CDR3 reads CASSPPGSPGEQYF. CDR3 DNA sequence: TGTGCCAGCAGCCCCCCGGGTTCGCCAGGCGAGCAGTACTTC.